The following is a T cell receptor (beta chain) sequence with its context. Its specificity is not known. The assay was immunoSEQ multiplex PCR, and TCRdb's table has in-frame clones only and misses some. The sample records more than 20,000 clones, roughly 66% being singletons. These data belong to a study of tumor-infiltrating lymphocytes in localized non-small cell lung cancer. Study-wide points: T-cell fraction did not differ between immunotypes IM1 and IM2. Recurrence-free survival showed no association with tumor T-cell fraction. TCR sequencing covered a subset of patients with enough tissue.

CDR3 size: 17 residues. V lost 4 bases to trimming and J lost 0 bases, with 13 bases between them. Germline-derived CDR1 and CDR2 are MGHRA and YSYEKL. The clonotype comes from a human donor with non-small cell lung cancer. The genes are TRBV4-1 and TRBJ2-6; no definite D call. The sample was lung tumor tissue. Written as DNA, the CDR3 is TGCGCCAGCAGCCCTGTGGGCCGTATCTCTGGGGCCAACGTCCTGACTTTC. This encodes CASSPVGRISGANVLTF.